The entry below gives a single T cell receptor (beta chain) sequence along with its context. The data were obtained in a study of blood T cell repertoires in COVID-19. Study background: Sites in the United States, Italy and Spain provided acute and convalescent COVID-19 samples. PBMCs, B-cell-depleted T cells, or T cells were the source of the cDNA or gDNA that made up the material.

The CDR3 consists of 13 residues. Trimming removed 3 bases at V and 7 bases at J, with 10 bases between. Per the germline V gene, CDR1 is LNHDA and CDR2 is SQIVND (reference sequence). Original analysis: How many nucleated cells were present was estimated from reference gene primer amplification. The assay was immunoSEQ multiplex PCR, and TCRdb's table has in-frame clones only and misses some. V and J calls plus clone size are reproduced from that table; the DNA served to infer D and trimming. The repertoire holds around 70,000 clones, nearly 90% seen once, with around 10% in the top ten. This chain links TRBV19 with TRBJ1-5; D ambiguous. The specimen was peripheral blood. The clonotype comes from an older man with acute or convalescent COVID-19. CDR3 amino acids: CASSIRELQPQHF. The DNA for the CDR3 is TGTGCCAGTAGTATTCGGGAACTGCAGCCCCAGCATTTT.